These 12 T cell receptor beta chains came from one sample sequenced in a study of early T cells in non-severe SARS-CoV-2 infection. Each CDR3 protein gets one entry after TCRdb re-called the 5' RACE reads with MiXCR. The table lists tens of thousands of distinct CDR3 sequences, roughly 10% of them singletons. Input material: whole blood. These receptors were obtained from an adult who was a healthcare worker with PCR-confirmed SARS-CoV-2 infection or an uninfected control (not recorded which).

This clonotype was counted many times. The chain uses TRBV7-3 and TRBJ2-5, with D unresolved. The V end lost 5 bases, the J end lost 5 bases, and 15 bases lay between the germline ends. From germline, CDR1 is SGHTA and CDR2 FQGTGA. CDR3 length equals 14 residues. The CDR3 bases are TGTGCCAGCAGCCCCTCCGCGGAGCATGAGACCCAGTACTTC. This translates into CASSPSAEHETQYF.

This clonotype was found a few times. The chain employs TRBV15 and TRBJ2-3; no firm D call. CDR3 length: 15 residues. CDR1 and CDR2 (germline): LNHNV, YYDKDF (reference sequence). V was shortened by 4 bases and J by 6 bases, with 17 bases between the two germline ends. The CDR3 coding sequence is TGTGCCACCAGCAACCGGTTGGGCCGATGGGATACGCAGTATTTT. This translates into CATSNRLGRWDTQYF.

This clonotype was observed many times. The chain has TRBV6-2 or TRBV6-3 and TRBJ2-7; 8 bases agree with TRBD1. The germline gives CDR1 MNHEY, CDR2 SVGEGT. CDR3 length: 15 residues. Trimming removed 4 bases from V and 4 bases from J; junction bases left unmatched: 9. CDR3 nucleotide sequence: TGTGCCAGCAGTTGGGCCGGACAGGGAGGATACGAGCAGTACTTC. This encodes CASSWAGQGGYEQYF.

This clonotype was observed many times. Here the CDR3 DNA reads TGTGCCACCAGCAAGAGGGGACAAGGACTCGCAGATACGCAGTATTTT. Amino acid sequence: CATSKRGQGLADTQYF. J is TRBJ2-3 and V is TRBV15; D possibly corresponds to TRBD1 (6 bases). The CDR3 extends over 16 amino acids. CDR1 LNHNV and CDR2 YYDKDF come from the germline V gene (reference sequence). V dropped 4 bases and J dropped 4 bases, with 18 bases sitting between them.

The CDR3 spells CATSRDSGGNTDTQYF. In DNA form, the CDR3 reads TGTGCCACCAGCAGAGATAGCGGAGGAAACACAGATACGCAGTATTTT. The chain links TRBV15 to TRBJ2-3; D might be TRBD2 (6 bases). CDR3 length: 16 amino acids. From germline, CDR1 is LNHNV and CDR2 YYDKDF (reference sequence). V was cut by 0 bases and J by 2 bases, with 12 bases left in between.

This clonotype was found many times. CDR3 DNA sequence: TGTGCCAGCAGCGTAGGGACAGATACGCAGTATTTT. Translating gives CASSVGTDTQYF. The V and J genes are TRBV9 and TRBJ2-3; D unresolved. The CDR3 runs to 12 residues. With 0 bases removed from V and 3 bases from J, the gap between germline ends came to 2 bases. From germline, CDR1 is SGDLS and CDR2 YYNGEE.

The chain uses TRBV7-3 and TRBJ1-3, with D maybe TRBD1 (5 bases). Germline CDR1 SGHTA, CDR2 FQGTGA. CDR3 length: 15 residues. Trimming removed 0 bases at V and 2 bases at J, with 8 bases between. The CDR3 is CASSLTGLAGNTIYF. The DNA for the CDR3 is TGTGCCAGCAGCTTAACGGGACTAGCTGGAAACACCATATATTTT.

At least ten counts were recorded for this clonotype. J is TRBJ2-2 and V is TRBV5-1; a possible D gene is TRBD1 (5 bases). This CDR3 is 15 amino acids long. Trimming took 0 bases from V and 3 from J, leaving 9 bases between them. Germline CDR1 SGHRS, CDR2 YFSETQ. The CDR3 nucleotides are TGCGCCAGCAGCTTGGAAGGGGCGTACACCGGGGAGCTGTTTTTT. Translated: CASSLEGAYTGELFF.

Within the sample, this clonotype is large. The chain links TRBV20-1 to TRBJ2-7; maybe TRBD2 (5 bases). The CDR3 has 15 residues. V lost 3 bases to trimming and J lost 6 bases, with 21 bases between them. The germline CDR1 and CDR2 sequences are DFQATT and SNEGSKA (reference sequence). CDR3: CSASPTSGFAGEQYF. For the CDR3, the DNA is TGCAGTGCTAGTCCTACTTCTGGGTTTGCGGGCGAGCAGTACTTC.

This clonotype turned up a few times. The chain combines TRBV6-6 with TRBJ2-1; D gene ambiguous. This CDR3 is 14 amino acids long. Between the trimmed V and J ends, which lost 2 bases and 1 base, there was a span of 6 bases. Germline assignment: CDR1 MNHNY and CDR2 SVGAGI (reference sequence). The CDR3 protein is CASSYGWSYNEQFF. CDR3 nucleotides: TGTGCCAGCAGTTACGGGTGGTCCTACAATGAGCAGTTCTTC.

J is TRBJ1-1 and V is TRBV20-1, with D possibly being TRBD1 (5 bases). Trimming shortened V by 3 bases and J by 3 bases, and 14 bases separated the two germline ends. CDR1 and CDR2 from the germline V gene are DFQATT and SNEGSKA (reference sequence). This CDR3 comprises 14 residues. CDR3 sequence: CSASPAGPHTEAFF. The CDR3 region has the DNA TGCAGTGCTAGCCCAGCAGGGCCGCACACTGAAGCTTTCTTT.

V is TRBV13 and J is TRBJ2-7; D uncertain. This CDR3 comprises 14 residues. Germline-derived CDR1 and CDR2 are PRHDT and FYEKMQ (reference sequence). Trimming shortened V by 5 bases and J by 2 bases, and 13 bases separated the two germline ends. DNA for the CDR3: TGTGCCAGCAGCCCGCGACTTGGGGCCTACGAGCAGTACTTC. Translated, it gives CASSPRLGAYEQYF.